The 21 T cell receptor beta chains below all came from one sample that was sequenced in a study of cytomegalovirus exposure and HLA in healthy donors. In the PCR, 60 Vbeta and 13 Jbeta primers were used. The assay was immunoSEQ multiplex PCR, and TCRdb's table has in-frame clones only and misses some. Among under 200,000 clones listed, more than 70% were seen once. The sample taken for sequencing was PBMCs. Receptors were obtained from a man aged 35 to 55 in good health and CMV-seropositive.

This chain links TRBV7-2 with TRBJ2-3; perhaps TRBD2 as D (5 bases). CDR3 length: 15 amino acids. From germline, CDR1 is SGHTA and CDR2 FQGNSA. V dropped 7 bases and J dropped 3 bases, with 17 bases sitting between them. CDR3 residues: CASTLISENTDTQYF. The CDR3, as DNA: TGTGCCAGCACCCTAATTAGCGAAAATACAGATACGCAGTATTTT.

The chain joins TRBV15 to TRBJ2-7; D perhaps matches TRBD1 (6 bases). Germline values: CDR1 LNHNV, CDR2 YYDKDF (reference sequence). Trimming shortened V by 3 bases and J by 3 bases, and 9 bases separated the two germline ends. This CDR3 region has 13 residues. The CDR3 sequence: CATSRDRHYEQYF. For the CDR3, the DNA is TGTGCCACCAGCAGGGACAGACACTACGAGCAGTACTTC.

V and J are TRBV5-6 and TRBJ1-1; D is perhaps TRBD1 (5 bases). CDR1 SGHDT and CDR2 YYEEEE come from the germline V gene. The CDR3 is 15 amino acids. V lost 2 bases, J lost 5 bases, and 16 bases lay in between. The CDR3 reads CASSFIIGGGTEAFF. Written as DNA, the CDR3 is TGTGCCAGCAGCTTTATTATCGGGGGGGGGACTGAAGCTTTCTTT.

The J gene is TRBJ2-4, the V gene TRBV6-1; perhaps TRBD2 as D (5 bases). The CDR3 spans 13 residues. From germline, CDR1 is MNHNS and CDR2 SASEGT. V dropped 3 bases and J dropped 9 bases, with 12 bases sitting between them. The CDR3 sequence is CASSDGRRSIQYF. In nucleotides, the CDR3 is TGTGCCAGCAGTGACGGCAGGAGGAGCATTCAGTACTTC.

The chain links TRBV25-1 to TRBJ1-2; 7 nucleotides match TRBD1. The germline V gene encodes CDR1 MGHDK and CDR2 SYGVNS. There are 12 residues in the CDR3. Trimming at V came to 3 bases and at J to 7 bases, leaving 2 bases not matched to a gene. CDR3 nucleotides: TGTGCCAGCAGTGACGACAGGGCTGGCTACACCTTC. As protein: CASSDDRAGYTF.

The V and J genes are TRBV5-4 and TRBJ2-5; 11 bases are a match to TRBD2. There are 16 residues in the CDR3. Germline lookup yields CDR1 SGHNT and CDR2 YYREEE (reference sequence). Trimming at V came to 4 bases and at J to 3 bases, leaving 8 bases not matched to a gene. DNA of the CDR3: TGTGCCAGCAGCCTGTGGGGTAGCGGGAGGGAAGAGACCCAGTACTTC. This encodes CASSLWGSGREETQYF.

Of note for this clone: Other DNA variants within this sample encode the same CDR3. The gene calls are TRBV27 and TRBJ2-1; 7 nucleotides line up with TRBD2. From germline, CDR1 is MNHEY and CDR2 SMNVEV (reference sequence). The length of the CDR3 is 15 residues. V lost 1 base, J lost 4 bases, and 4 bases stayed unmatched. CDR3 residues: CASSLFRGGYNEQFF. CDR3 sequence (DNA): TGTGCCAGCAGTTTATTTCGCGGGGGTTACAATGAGCAGTTCTTC.

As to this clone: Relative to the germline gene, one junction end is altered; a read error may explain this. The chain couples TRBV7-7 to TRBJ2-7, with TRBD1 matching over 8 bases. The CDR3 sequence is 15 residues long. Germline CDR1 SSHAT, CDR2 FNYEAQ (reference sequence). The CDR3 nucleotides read TGTGCTAGCAGCTTAGGCGTTGGACAGGGCTACGAGCAGTACTTC. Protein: CASSLGVGQGYEQYF.

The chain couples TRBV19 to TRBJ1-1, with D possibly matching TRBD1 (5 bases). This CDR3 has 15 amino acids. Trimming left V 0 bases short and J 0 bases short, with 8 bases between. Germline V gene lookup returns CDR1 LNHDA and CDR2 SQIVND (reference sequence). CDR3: CASSIETGMNTEAFF. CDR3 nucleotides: TGTGCCAGTAGTATAGAAACAGGCATGAACACTGAAGCTTTCTTT. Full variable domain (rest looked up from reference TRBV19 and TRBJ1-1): DGGITQSPKYLFRKEGQNVTLSCEQNLNHDAMYWYRQDPGQGLRLIYYSQIVNDFQKGDIAEGYSVSREKKESFPLTVTSAQKNPTAFYLCASSIETGMNTEAFFGQGTRLTVV.

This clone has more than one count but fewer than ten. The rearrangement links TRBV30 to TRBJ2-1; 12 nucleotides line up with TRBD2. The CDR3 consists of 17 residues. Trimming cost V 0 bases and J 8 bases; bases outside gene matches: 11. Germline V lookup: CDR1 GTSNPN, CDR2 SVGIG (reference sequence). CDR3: CAWSVGRLAGVVDEQFF. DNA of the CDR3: TGTGCCTGGAGTGTGGGGAGACTAGCGGGAGTTGTGGATGAGCAGTTCTTC.

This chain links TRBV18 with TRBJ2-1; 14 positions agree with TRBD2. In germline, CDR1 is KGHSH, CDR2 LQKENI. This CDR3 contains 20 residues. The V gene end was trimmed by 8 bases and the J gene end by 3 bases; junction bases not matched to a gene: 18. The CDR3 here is CASHGTPGLAGEGGYNEQFF. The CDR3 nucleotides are TGTGCCAGCCACGGGACCCCGGGACTAGCGGGAGAAGGAGGCTACAATGAGCAGTTCTTC. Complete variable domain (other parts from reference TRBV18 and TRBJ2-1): NAGVMQNPRHLVRRRGQEARLRCSPMKGHSHVYWYRQLPEEGLKFMVYLQKENIIDESGMPKERFSAEFPKEGPSILRIQQVVRGDSAAYFCASHGTPGLAGEGGYNEQFFGPGTRLTVL.

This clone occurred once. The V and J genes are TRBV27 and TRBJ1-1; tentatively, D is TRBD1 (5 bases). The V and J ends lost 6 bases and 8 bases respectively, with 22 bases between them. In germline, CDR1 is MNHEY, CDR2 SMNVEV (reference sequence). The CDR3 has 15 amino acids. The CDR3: CASSPVGGTAFEAFF. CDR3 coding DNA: TGTGCCAGCAGCCCCGTGGGAGGGACGGCGTTCGAAGCTTTCTTT.

DNA for the CDR3: TGTGCCAGCACCCTTAGCGGGGGGGGGATCTACGAGCAGTACTTC. Its translation is CASTLSGGGIYEQYF. V is TRBV7-2 and J is TRBJ2-7; 11 bases line up with TRBD2. The J segment lost 3 bases and the V segment lost 7 bases, leaving 8 bases of the junction unmatched. The CDR3 sequence is 15 residues long. The V gene's germline CDR1 is SGHTA and CDR2 FQGNSA. Supplemented by reference TRBV7-2 and TRBJ2-7, the full variable domain reads GAGVSQSPSNKVTEKGKDVELRCDPISGHTALYWYRQSLGQGLEFLIYFQGNSAPDKSGLPSDRFSAERTGGSVSTLTIQRTQQEDSAVYLCASTLSGGGIYEQYFGPGTRLTVT.

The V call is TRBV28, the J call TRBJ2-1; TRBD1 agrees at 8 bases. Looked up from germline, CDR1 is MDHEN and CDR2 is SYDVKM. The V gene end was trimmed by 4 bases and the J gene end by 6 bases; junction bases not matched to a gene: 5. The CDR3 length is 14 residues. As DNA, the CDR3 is TGTGCCAGCAGTTCACCGGGACAGGCCAATGAGCAGTTCTTC. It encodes CASSSPGQANEQFF.

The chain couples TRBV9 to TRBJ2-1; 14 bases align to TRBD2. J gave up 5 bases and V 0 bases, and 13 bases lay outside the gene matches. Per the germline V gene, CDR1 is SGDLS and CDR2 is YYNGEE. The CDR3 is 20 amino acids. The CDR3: CASSVVGLAGALLRHNEQFF. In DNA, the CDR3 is TGTGCCAGCAGCGTAGTGGGACTAGCGGGAGCGCTTCTGAGGCACAATGAGCAGTTCTTC.

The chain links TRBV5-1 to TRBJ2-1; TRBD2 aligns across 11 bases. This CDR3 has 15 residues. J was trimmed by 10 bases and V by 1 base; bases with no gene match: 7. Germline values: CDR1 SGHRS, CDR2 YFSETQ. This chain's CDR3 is CASSLQLAGVDEQFF. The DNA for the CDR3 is TGCGCCAGCAGCTTGCAACTAGCGGGAGTCGACGAGCAGTTCTTC.

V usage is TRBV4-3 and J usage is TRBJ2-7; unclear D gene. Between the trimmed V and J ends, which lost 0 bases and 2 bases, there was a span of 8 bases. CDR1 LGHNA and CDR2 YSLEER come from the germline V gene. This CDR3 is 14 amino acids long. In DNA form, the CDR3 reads TGCGCCAGCAGCCAAGAACATAATACCTACGAGCAGTACTTC. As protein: CASSQEHNTYEQYF.

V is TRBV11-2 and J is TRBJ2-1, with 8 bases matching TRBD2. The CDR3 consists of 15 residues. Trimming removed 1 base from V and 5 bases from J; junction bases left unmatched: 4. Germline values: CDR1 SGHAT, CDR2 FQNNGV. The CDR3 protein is CASSLGRAGDNEQFF. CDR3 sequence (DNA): TGTGCCAGCAGCTTAGGACGAGCGGGAGACAATGAGCAGTTCTTC.

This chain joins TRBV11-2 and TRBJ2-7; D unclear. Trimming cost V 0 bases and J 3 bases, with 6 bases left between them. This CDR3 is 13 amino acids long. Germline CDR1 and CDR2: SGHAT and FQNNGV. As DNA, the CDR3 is TGTGCCAGCAGCTTAGATCGGGTCTACGAGCAGTACTTC. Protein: CASSLDRVYEQYF.

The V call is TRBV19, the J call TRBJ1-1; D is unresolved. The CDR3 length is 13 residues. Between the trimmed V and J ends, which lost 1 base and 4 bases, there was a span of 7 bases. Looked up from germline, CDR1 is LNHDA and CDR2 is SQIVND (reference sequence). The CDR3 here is CASSIALGTEAFF. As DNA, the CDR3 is TGTGCCAGTAGTATAGCCCTCGGCACTGAAGCTTTCTTT.

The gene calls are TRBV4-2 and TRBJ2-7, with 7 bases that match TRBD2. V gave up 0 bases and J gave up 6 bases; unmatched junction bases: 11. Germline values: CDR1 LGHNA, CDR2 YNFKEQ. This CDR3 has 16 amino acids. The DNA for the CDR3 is TGTGCCAGCAGCCAAGAACGGCGCGGGAGAAGGGCCGAGCAGTACTTC. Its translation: CASSQERRGRRAEQYF.